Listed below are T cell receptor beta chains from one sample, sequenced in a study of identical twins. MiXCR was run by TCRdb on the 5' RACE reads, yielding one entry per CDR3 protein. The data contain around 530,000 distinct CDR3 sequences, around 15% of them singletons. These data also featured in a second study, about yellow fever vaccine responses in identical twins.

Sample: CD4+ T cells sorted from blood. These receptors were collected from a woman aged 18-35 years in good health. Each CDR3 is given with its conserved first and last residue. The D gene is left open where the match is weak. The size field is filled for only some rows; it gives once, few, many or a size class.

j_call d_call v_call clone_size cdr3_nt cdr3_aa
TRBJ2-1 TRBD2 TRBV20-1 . TGCAGTGCTAGACAAATCCAGCGGGAGACGAATGAGCAGTTCTTC CSARQIQRETNEQFF
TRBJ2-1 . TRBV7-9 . TGTGCCAGCAGCTACCAGGGACCCCCGGGGGATGAGCAGTTCTTC CASSYQGPPGDEQFF
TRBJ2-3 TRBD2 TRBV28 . TGTGCCAGCAGCCCTGCGGGAGCGGGAGCCACAGATACGCAGTATTTT CASSPAGAGATDTQYF
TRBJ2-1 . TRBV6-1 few TGTGCCAGCAGTGAACAGGGGGGGCCCTACAATGAGCAGTTCTTC CASSEQGGPYNEQFF
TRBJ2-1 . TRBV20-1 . TGCAGTGCTAGAGAACTACAGAGAGACAATGAGCAGTTCTTC CSARELQRDNEQFF
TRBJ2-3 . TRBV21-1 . TGTGCCAGCAGGGAGGGGTACACAGATACGCAGTATTTT CASREGYTDTQYF
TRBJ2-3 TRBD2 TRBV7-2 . TGTGCCAGCAGCTACTGGGGGGGTACTGGGAATGGGGATACGCAGTATTTT CASSYWGGTGNGDTQYF
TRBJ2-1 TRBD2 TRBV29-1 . TGCAGCGCTCGGGGGACTAGCACCGGGGGTGAGCAGTTCTTC CSARGTSTGGEQFF
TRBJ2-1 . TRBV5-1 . TGCGCCAGCAGCTTGGCCTTAGACAGTTACAATGAGCAGTTCTTC CASSLALDSYNEQFF
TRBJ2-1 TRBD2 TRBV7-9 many TGTGCCAGCAGCCTATGGCTAGCGGGGTACAATGAGCAGTTCTTC CASSLWLAGYNEQFF
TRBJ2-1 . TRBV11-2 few TGTGCCAGCAGCTTAGAGCCGGACAATGAGCAGTTCTTC CASSLEPDNEQFF
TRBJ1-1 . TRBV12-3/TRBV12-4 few TGTGCCAGCAGTTCTCCCTCGTCACAGGGTATGGCTGAAGCTTTCTTT CASSSPSSQGMAEAFF